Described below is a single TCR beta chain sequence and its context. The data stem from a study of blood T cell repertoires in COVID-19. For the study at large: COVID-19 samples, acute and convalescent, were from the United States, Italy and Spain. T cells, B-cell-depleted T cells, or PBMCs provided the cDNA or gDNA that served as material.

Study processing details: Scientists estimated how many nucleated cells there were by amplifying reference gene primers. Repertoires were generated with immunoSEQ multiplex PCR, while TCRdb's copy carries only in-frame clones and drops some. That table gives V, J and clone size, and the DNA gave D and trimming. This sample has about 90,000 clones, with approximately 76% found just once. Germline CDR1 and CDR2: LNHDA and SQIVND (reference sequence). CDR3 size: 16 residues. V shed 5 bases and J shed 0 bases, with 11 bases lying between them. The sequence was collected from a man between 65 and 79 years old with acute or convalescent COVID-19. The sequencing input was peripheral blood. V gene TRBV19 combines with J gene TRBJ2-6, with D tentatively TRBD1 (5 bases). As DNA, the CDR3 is TGTGCCAGTAGTGGGGCAGACAGCTCTGGGGCCAACGTCCTGACTTTC. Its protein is CASSGADSSGANVLTF.